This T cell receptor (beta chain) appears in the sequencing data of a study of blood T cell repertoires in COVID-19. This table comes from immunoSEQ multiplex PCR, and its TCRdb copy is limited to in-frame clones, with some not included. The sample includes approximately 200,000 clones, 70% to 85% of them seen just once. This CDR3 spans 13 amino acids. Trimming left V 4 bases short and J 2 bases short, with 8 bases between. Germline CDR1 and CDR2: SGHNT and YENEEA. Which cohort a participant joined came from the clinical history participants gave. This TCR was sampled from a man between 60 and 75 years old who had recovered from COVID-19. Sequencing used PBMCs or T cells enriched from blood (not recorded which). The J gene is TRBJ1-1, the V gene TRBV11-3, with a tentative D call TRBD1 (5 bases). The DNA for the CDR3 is TGTGCCAGCAGCTCGACAGACAACACTGAAGCTTTCTTT. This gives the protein CASSSTDNTEAFF.